One sample yielded the 22 T cell receptor beta chains listed below, sequenced in a study of blood T cell repertoires in COVID-19. Here immunoSEQ multiplex PCR was the method, and the copy in TCRdb shows in-frame clones only, minus some. In the table there are a few hundred thousand clones, nearly 90% of which are singletons. Material: peripheral blood. Receptor source: a woman younger than 45 with COVID-19, enrolled during active disease.

The V gene is TRBV4-1, the J gene TRBJ1-6; D is possibly TRBD1 (5 bases). V lost 1 base and J lost 9, with 16 bases in between. Germline values: CDR1 MGHRA, CDR2 YSYEKL. The CDR3 is 16 residues long. CDR3 sequence: CASSQASEGAISPLHF. CDR3 nucleotide sequence: TGCGCCAGCAGCCAAGCTTCAGAAGGGGCGATTTCACCCCTCCACTTT.

In its sample, this clone was seen once. The chain links TRBV6-2 or TRBV6-3 to TRBJ1-5, with D possibly TRBD1 on 5 matching bases. The CDR3 is made up of 15 amino acids. Germline V gene sequence: CDR1 MNHEY, CDR2 SVGEGT. V lost 6 bases, J lost 7 bases, and 19 bases lay in between. CDR3 loop: CASSNQGVKGQPQHF. The CDR3 coding sequence is TGTGCCAGCAGCAACCAAGGGGTGAAGGGACAGCCCCAGCATTTT.

V is TRBV10-2 and J is TRBJ1-5; TRBD1 aligns across 10 bases. After removal of 8 bases from V and 7 bases from J, the junction contained 8 bases not matched to a gene. The CDR3 has 14 residues. CDR1 and CDR2 (germline): WSHSY, SAAADI. CDR3 residues: CASRPGQGIQPQHF. DNA of the CDR3: TGCGCCAGCCGTCCGGGACAGGGGATCCAGCCCCAGCATTTT.

This chain links TRBV3-1 (or the pseudogene TRBV3-2) with TRBJ1-3; no clear D. Trimming removed 4 bases at V and 0 bases at J, with 7 bases between. Germline assignment: CDR1 LGHDT and CDR2 YNNKEL (reference sequence). The CDR3 is 14 residues long. The CDR3 DNA is TGTGCCAGCAGCCTCTCTTACTCTGGAAACACCATATATTTT. Residues: CASSLSYSGNTIYF.

The V call is TRBV2, the J call TRBJ2-2, with 11 bases lining up with TRBD2. Germline CDR1 is SNHLY and CDR2 is FYNNEI. V trimming: 8 bases; J trimming: 6 bases; junction bases outside the gene matches: 11. The CDR3 spans 16 residues. CDR3 sequence reads: CASERGTSGSPGELFF. In DNA, the CDR3 is TGTGCCAGCGAACGAGGGACTAGCGGTTCCCCCGGGGAGCTGTTTTTT.

The CDR3 DNA reads TGTGCCAGCAGCTTGGACAGGGGGGACGGCTACACCTTC. Translated, it gives CASSLDRGDGYTF. The chain links TRBV5-6 to TRBJ1-2; 8 nucleotides align to TRBD1. CDR3 length equals 13 residues. CDR1 and CDR2 from the germline V gene are SGHDT and YYEEEE. Trimming at V came to 0 bases and at J to 8 bases, leaving 3 bases not matched to a gene.

A word on this clone: The same CDR3 also results from other DNA sequences found in this sample. The chain joins TRBV6-5 to TRBJ1-5; D gene unclear. Germline-derived CDR1 and CDR2 are MNHEY and SVGAGI. With 2 bases removed from V and 6 bases from J, the gap between germline ends came to 8 bases. The CDR3 spans 13 residues. The CDR3 region is CASSYSPGQPQHF. The CDR3 region has the DNA TGTGCCAGCAGTTACAGCCCAGGTCAGCCCCAGCATTTT.

J is TRBJ2-7 and V is TRBV2; 7 nucleotides line up with TRBD2. The germline V gene has CDR1 SNHLY and CDR2 FYNNEI. The CDR3 runs 14 residues. With 6 bases clipped from V and 4 bases from J, the junction kept 9 bases outside the gene matches. CDR3 nucleotides: TGTGCCAGCAGCACCCAGGGACTATCATACGAGCAGTACTTC. This encodes CASSTQGLSYEQYF.

The V gene is TRBV7-9, the J gene TRBJ1-6, with D perhaps matching TRBD1 (5 bases). The length of the CDR3 is 15 residues. V shed 4 bases and J shed 7 bases, with 14 bases lying between them. In germline, CDR1 is SEHNR, CDR2 FQNEAQ (reference sequence). The CDR3 loop is CASSSPGRTNSPLHF. The CDR3 coding sequence is TGTGCCAGCAGCTCGCCAGGACGGACAAATTCACCCCTCCACTTT.

The chain carries TRBV9 and TRBJ1-5; 10 bases map to TRBD1. The CDR3 has 17 residues. J gave up 1 base and V 6 bases, and 10 bases lay outside the gene matches. Germline V gene sequence: CDR1 SGDLS, CDR2 YYNGEE. The CDR3 bases are TGTGCCAGCATCAGCCGTCTGGGACAGGGGAGCAATCAGCCCCAGCATTTT. Its translation is CASISRLGQGSNQPQHF.

V is TRBV19 and J is TRBJ2-6; D ambiguous. CDR3 length: 16 amino acids. V lost 4 bases, J lost 0 bases, and 10 bases lay in between. Germline loops: CDR1 LNHDA, CDR2 SQIVND (reference sequence). CDR3 sequence: CASSRASSSGANVLTF. CDR3 DNA: TGTGCCAGTAGTAGGGCATCGAGCTCTGGGGCCAACGTCCTGACTTTC.

The chain has TRBV7-2 and TRBJ1-2; 10 positions match TRBD1. Unmatched junction bases numbered 3, after V lost 5 bases and J lost 6 bases. Germline V gene sequence: CDR1 SGHTA, CDR2 FQGNSA. CDR3 size: 13 residues. This chain's CDR3 is CASSPGQGDGYTF. CDR3 bases: TGTGCCAGCAGCCCTGGACAGGGGGATGGCTACACCTTC.

The J gene is TRBJ1-3, the V gene TRBV7-8, with no clear D. The CDR3 extends over 16 amino acids. CDR1 and CDR2 from the germline V gene are SGHVS and FQNEAQ. Trimming removed 1 base at V and 0 bases at J, with 10 bases between. The chain's CDR3 is CASSLGAQSSGNTIYF. In nucleotides, the CDR3 is TGTGCCAGCAGCTTAGGAGCGCAGTCCTCTGGAAACACCATATATTTT.

The rearrangement links TRBV7-6 to TRBJ1-4, with a tentative D call TRBD1 (6 bases). The CDR3 sequence is 15 residues long. CDR1 SGHVS and CDR2 FNYEAQ come from the germline V gene. Trimming shortened V by 5 bases and J by 8 bases, and 18 bases separated the two germline ends. CDR3 nucleotide sequence: TGTGCCAGCAGCCTAACCGGCGGGGGGCGAGAAAAACTGTTTTTT. Residues: CASSLTGGGREKLFF.

The table lists this clone with a few counts. Other DNA sequences in the same sample also yield this CDR3. The chain combines TRBV7-8 with TRBJ2-5; 8 bases line up with TRBD1. V was pared by 5 bases and J by 5 bases, with 7 bases of the junction left unmatched. The CDR3 contains 14 residues. Germline V gene sequence: CDR1 SGHVS, CDR2 FQNEAQ. The CDR3 spells CASSPGQVEETQYF. CDR3 DNA sequence: TGTGCCAGCAGCCCGGGACAGGTCGAGGAGACCCAGTACTTC.

The rearrangement links TRBV7-6 to TRBJ1-3; D is unresolved. This CDR3 contains 16 residues. Trimming cost V 1 base and J 0 bases, with 10 bases left between them. Germline V lookup: CDR1 SGHVS, CDR2 FNYEAQ. The CDR3, as DNA: TGTGCCAGCAGCTTAGGCGGGTCCCACTCTGGAAACACCATATATTTT. Protein sequence: CASSLGGSHSGNTIYF.

V gene TRBV7-8 combines with J gene TRBJ1-2; D may be TRBD1 (6 bases). Trimming shortened V by 1 base and J by 8 bases, and 11 bases separated the two germline ends. Germline V gene data show CDR1 as SGHVS and CDR2 as FQNEAQ. CDR3 length: 13 amino acids. The CDR3 nucleotides read TGTGCCAGCAGCTTAGTCAGGGGTGAGGGCTACACCTTC. Its protein product is CASSLVRGEGYTF.

The genes are TRBV7-9 and TRBJ1-6; 7 nucleotides match TRBD1. The CDR3 covers 15 residues. Per germline, CDR1 SEHNR and CDR2 FQNEAQ (reference sequence). Trimming took 5 bases from V and 8 from J; bases not matched to a gene: 9. The CDR3 is CASSISGTEDSPLHF. CDR3 nucleotide sequence: TGTGCCAGCAGCATTTCCGGGACAGAGGATTCACCCCTCCACTTT.

The rearrangement joins TRBV7-2 to TRBJ1-5; D is undetermined. The CDR3 has 16 amino acids. V was clipped by 2 bases and J by 0 bases, with 11 bases between them. Germline V gene data show CDR1 as SGHTA and CDR2 as FQGNSA. In DNA form, the CDR3 reads TGTGCCAGCAGCTTATCGTCAGGAAATAGCAATCAGCCCCAGCATTTT. It is translated as CASSLSSGNSNQPQHF.

This clone was observed many times. The CDR3 sequence is CARGGAGELFF. CDR3 sequence (DNA): TGTGCCAGGGGGGGAGCCGGGGAGCTGTTTTTT. This rearrangement joins TRBV2 to TRBJ2-2; perhaps TRBD2 as D (6 bases). Germline V gives CDR1 SNHLY, CDR2 FYNNEI. V lost 9 bases and J 6 bases, leaving 8 bases between the germline ends. The CDR3 has 11 residues.

This chain joins TRBV29-1 and TRBJ1-4; no definite D call. The germline V gene has CDR1 SQVTM and CDR2 ANQGSEA. The CDR3 length is 12 residues. The V and J ends lost 5 bases and 8 bases respectively, with 12 bases between them. CDR3 sequence: CSVRTPEEKLFF. CDR3 coding DNA: TGCAGCGTTCGCACACCGGAGGAAAAACTGTTTTTT.

This clone was detected only a few times. J is TRBJ2-2 and V is TRBV6-4; 8 bases are shared with TRBD2. There are 13 residues in the CDR3. CDR1 and CDR2 from the germline V gene are MRHNA and SNTAGT. The V gene end was trimmed by 6 bases and the J gene end by 4 bases; junction bases not matched to a gene: 1. The CDR3 DNA follows: TGTGCCAGCAGCGGGGGGGCCACCGGGGAGCTGTTTTTT. This codes for CASSGGATGELFF.